This T cell receptor beta chain was profiled in a study of T cells in Graves' hyperthyroidism and ophthalmopathy. For the study at large: Sampling of peripheral blood happened at initial diagnosis, prior to any treatment. Notes on the study in general: Clonotypes that were expanded in thyroid above 0.001 mostly appeared in blood too.

Exclusion followed for patients with uncontrolled infection, other autoimmune disease, pregnancy or lactation. RNA transcripts were the template for amplifying TCR beta CDR3 regions. HTBI primers were used for first-round RT-PCR of the TCR CDR3. Each CDR3 protein is one row after TCRdb ran MiXCR on the multiplex PCR reads. The data show 400,000 to 550,000 distinct CDR3 sequences, approximately 14% seen once. This clonotype was seen only a few times. Its antigen is unknown. Sequenced: blood. The receptor was derived from a woman aged 18-35 years with Graves' hyperthyroidism.

CDR3 DNA: TGCAGCCCCCGGACGGCTAGCGGGGGCAATGAGCAGTTCTTC. This gives the protein CSPRTASGGNEQFF. The V gene is TRBV29-1, the J gene TRBJ2-1; 10 bases map to TRBD2. The germline V gene encodes CDR1 SQVTM and CDR2 ANQGSEA. The J segment lost 6 bases and the V segment lost 8 bases, leaving 10 bases of the junction unmatched. The CDR3 is 14 amino acids.